Included here is one TCR beta chain sequence, with context. CDR1 is GTSNPN and CDR2 is SVGIG in the germline V gene (reference sequence). V shed 4 bases and J shed 5 bases, with 7 bases lying between them. CDR3 length: 11 amino acids. Assay: immunoSEQ multiplex PCR; the TCRdb copy retains only in-frame clones and omits some. The data contain 90,000 to 100,000 clones, roughly 81% of them singletons. This record comes from a study of PD-1 blockade in classical Hodgkin lymphoma. There was relapse after autologous stem cell transplantation in every patient, and there was variation in brentuximab vedotin exposure.

The material sequenced was peripheral blood mononuclear cells (PBMCs), taken before the second cycle of nivolumab. This TCR was recovered from a human donor with classical Hodgkin lymphoma. This chain uses TRBV30 with TRBJ2-3; D is possibly TRBD2 (5 bases). CDR3 bases: TGTGCCTGGACCGCGGGAGATACGCAGTATTTT. It is translated as CAWTAGDTQYF.